This T cell receptor (beta chain) was found in a study of early T cells in non-severe SARS-CoV-2 infection. TCRdb reprocessed the 5' RACE reads via MiXCR and lists one record per CDR3 protein. The repertoire consists of tens of thousands of distinct CDR3 sequences, with more than 4% occurring once and the leading ten covering around 7.5%. Findings and limits, study-wide: VDJdb matching, biased toward anti-spike CD8 responses, missed private and CD4 specificities.

This clonotype was detected many times. The antigen is not known. The specimen comprised whole blood, sampled at baseline. This clonotype was obtained from an adult who was a healthcare worker with PCR-confirmed SARS-CoV-2 infection or an uninfected control (not recorded which).

CDR3 amino acids: CASSYGPGLGGSEQFF. The CDR3 bases are TGTGCCAGCAGCTACGGGCCGGGCCTTGGGGGGAGTGAGCAGTTCTTC. The chain has TRBV13 and TRBJ2-1; D perhaps matches TRBD2 (6 bases). V lost 4 bases, J lost 9 bases, and 22 bases lay in between. This CDR3 contains 16 residues. Germline CDR1 reads PRHDT; CDR2 reads FYEKMQ (reference sequence). Using reference TRBV13 and TRBJ2-1 for the parts outside the CDR3, the full variable domain is AAGVIQSPRHLIKEKRETATLKCYPIPRHDTVYWYQQGPGQDPQFLISFYEKMQSDKGSIPDRFSAQQFSDYHSELNMSSLELGDSALYFCASSYGPGLGGSEQFFGPGTRLTVL.